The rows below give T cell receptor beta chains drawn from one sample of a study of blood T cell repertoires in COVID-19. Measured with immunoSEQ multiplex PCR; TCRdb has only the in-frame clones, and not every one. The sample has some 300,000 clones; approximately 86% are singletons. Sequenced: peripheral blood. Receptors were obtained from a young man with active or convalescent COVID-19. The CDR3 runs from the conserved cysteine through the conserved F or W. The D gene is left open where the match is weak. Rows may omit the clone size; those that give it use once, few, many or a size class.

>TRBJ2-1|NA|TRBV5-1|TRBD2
TGCGCCAGCAGCCCTCGGCTAGCGGATCACAATGAGCAGTTCTTC
CASSPRLADHNEQFF
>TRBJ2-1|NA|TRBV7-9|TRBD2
TGTGCCAGCAACTCTGGCTGGCGGGGGGGCCTTAATGAGCAGTTCTTC
CASNSGWRGGLNEQFF
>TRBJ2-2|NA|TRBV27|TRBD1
TGTGCCAGCAGTAGCCCAGGGACAGTGCCCTTTATGGGGGAGCTGTTTTTT
CASSSPGTVPFMGELFF
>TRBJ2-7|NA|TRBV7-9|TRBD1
TGTGCCAGCAGCTTAGGTCCGGGACAGCCCTACGAGCAGTACTTC
CASSLGPGQPYEQYF
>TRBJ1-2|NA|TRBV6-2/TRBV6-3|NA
TGTGCCAGCAGTTACTCGAGAAATGGCTACACCTTC
CASSYSRNGYTF
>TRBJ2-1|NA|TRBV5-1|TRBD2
TGCGCCAGCAGCTTGGGGACTAGCTCGTATGAGCAGTTCTTC
CASSLGTSSYEQFF
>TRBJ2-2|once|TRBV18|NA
TGTGCCAGCTCACCACAGGGGATCTCCGGGGAGCTGTTTTTT
CASSPQGISGELFF
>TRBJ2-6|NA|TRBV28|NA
TGTGCCAGCAGTGTGTACTCTGGGGCCAACGTCCTGACTTTC
CASSVYSGANVLTF
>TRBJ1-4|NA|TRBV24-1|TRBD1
TGTGCCACCAGTGACGGACAGGGGGCAGGTGAAAAACTGTTTTTT
CATSDGQGAGEKLFF
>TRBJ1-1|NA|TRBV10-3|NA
TGTGCCAGCGAGGGATTTTGGCATATGAACACTGAAGCTTTCTTT
CASEGFWHMNTEAFF
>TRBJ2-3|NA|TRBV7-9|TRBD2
TGTGCCAGCAGCTCCTTACTAGCGGGAGTGGTAGATACGCAGTATTTT
CASSSLLAGVVDTQYF
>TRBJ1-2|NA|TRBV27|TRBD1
TGTGCCAGCAGTTTAACGACAGGGTATGGCTACACCTTC
CASSLTTGYGYTF
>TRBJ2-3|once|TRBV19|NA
TGTGCCAGTAGTATAGGTTCTCAGGGCGGTTTGGATACGCAGTATTTT
CASSIGSQGGLDTQYF
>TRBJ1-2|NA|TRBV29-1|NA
TGCAGCGTGGCACCAGGGGCGGATGGCTACACCTTC
CSVAPGADGYTF
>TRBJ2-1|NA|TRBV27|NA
TGTGCCAGCAGTCTATTAAACAATGAGCAGTTCTTC
CASSLLNNEQFF
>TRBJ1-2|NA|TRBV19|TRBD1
TGTGCCAGTACCCCACAGGGGGCCTTCAGCGGCTACACCTTC
CASTPQGAFSGYTF
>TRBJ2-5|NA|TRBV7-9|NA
TGTGCCAGCAGCTTAAGCAGGGCGAGGCAACCAGAGACCCAGTACTTC
CASSLSRARQPETQYF
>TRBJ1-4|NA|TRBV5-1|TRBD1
TGCGCCAGCAGAACGGGGACAGCTAATGAAAAACTGTTTTTT
CASRTGTANEKLFF
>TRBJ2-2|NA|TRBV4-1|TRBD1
TGCGCCAGCAGCTCGAGGGGGACAGGGGATACCGGGGAGCTGTTTTTT
CASSSRGTGDTGELFF
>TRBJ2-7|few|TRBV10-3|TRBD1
TGTGCCATCAGTGAGCCTAGGACAGGCAACTACGAGCAGTACTTC
CAISEPRTGNYEQYF
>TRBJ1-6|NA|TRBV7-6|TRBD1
TGTGCCAGCAGCTTAGTAATCCCCGCACAGGGGACGAATTCACCCCTCCACTTT
CASSLVIPAQGTNSPLHF
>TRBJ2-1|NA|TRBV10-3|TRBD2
TGTGCCATCAGTGATACTAGCGGGAGCTCCTACAATGAGCAGTTCTTC
CAISDTSGSSYNEQFF
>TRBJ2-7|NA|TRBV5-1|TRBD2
TGCGCCAGCAGTCCGCGACTAGCGGGAGGGCCAGGGAGAGGGACCTACGAGCAGTACTTC
CASSPRLAGGPGRGTYEQYF
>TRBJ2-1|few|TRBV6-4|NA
TGTGCCAGCAGCCGCGCGGGACGGGAATTCTCGGGTGAGCAGTTCTTC
CASSRAGREFSGEQFF
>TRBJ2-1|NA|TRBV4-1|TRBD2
TGCGCCAGCAGCCAAGTAGCCGGGACTAGTAGTCTTGAGCAGTTCTTC
CASSQVAGTSSLEQFF
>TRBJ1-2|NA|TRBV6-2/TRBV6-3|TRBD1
TGTGCCAGCAGTATCCGACAGGGTGGCTACACCTTC
CASSIRQGGYTF
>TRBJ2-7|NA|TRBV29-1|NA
TGCAGCGTTTTCACAGGCTACGAGCAGTACTTC
CSVFTGYEQYF
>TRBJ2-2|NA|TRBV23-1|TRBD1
TGCGCCAGAAGGGTGGGCAGGGGGCGAACCGGGGAGCTGTTTTTT
CARRVGRGRTGELFF
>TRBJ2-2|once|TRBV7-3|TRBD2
TGTGCCAGCAGCTCAACCGGGACTAGCGGCAACACCGGGGAGCTGTTTTTT
CASSSTGTSGNTGELFF
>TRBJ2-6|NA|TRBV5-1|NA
TGCGCCAGCAGCTTGGCTGTCAGGGGTTACTCTGGGGCCAACGTCCTGACTTTC
CASSLAVRGYSGANVLTF
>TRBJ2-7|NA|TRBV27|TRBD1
TGTGCCAGCAGTTTATATGGGACAGGGGTAAACTACGAGCAGTACTTC
CASSLYGTGVNYEQYF
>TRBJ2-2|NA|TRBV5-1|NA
TGCGCCAGCAGTTTCATCCAGAACACCGGGGAGCTGTTTTTT
CASSFIQNTGELFF
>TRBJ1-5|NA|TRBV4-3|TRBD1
TGCGCCAGCAGCCAAGAGAGGGGGCAGGGGGCGGGTGGACAGCCCCAGCATTTT
CASSQERGQGAGGQPQHF
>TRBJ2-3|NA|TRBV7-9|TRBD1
TGTGCCAGCAGCCGGGACAGCTCGTTTGCGCAGTATTTT
CASSRDSSFAQYF
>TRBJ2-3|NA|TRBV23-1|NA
TGCGCCAGCAGTCGATCAGGGGATAATACGCAGTATTTT
CASSRSGDNTQYF
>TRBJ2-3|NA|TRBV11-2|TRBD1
TGTGCCAGCACCCGGGACAGGATACAGACTAGCACAGATACGCAGTATTTT
CASTRDRIQTSTDTQYF
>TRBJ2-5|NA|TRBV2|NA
TGTGCCAGCAGTGATTTCCCATCGGGTCCAGAGACCCAGTACTTC
CASSDFPSGPETQYF
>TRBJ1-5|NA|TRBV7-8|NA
TGTGCCAGCAGCTTAGCGCGACAGAATCAGCCCCAGCATTTT
CASSLARQNQPQHF
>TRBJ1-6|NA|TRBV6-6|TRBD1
TGTGCCAGCAGTCGGACAGGGGCCGGGGACTCCTATAATTCACCCCTCCACTTT
CASSRTGAGDSYNSPLHF
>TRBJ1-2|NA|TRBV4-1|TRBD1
TGCGCCAGCAGCCCTTCTTTGACGACAGGGGCTTATGGCTACACCTTC
CASSPSLTTGAYGYTF
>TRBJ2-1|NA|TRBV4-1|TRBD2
TGCGCCAGCAGCCAAGAGGGGAGGACTAGCGGGAGGATTAGCTCCTACAATGAGCAGTTCTTC
CASSQEGRTSGRISSYNEQFF
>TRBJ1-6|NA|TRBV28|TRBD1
TGTGCCAGCAGTCCCACGGACAGGGAGGAGTCGACCCTCCACTTT
CASSPTDREESTLHF
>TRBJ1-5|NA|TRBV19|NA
TGTGCCAGTAGTATTTCTGTGGGACCCCAACAGGGACAGCCCCAGCATTTT
CASSISVGPQQGQPQHF
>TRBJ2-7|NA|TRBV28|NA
TGTGCCAGCACTCGACCCGGGAATATTGGCGAGCAGTACTTC
CASTRPGNIGEQYF
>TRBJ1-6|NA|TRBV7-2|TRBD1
TGTGCCAGCAGCCTTAGCCCTGACAGGGGTTCACCCCTCCACTTT
CASSLSPDRGSPLHF
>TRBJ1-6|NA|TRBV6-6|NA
TGTGCCAGCATCTCCTACCGGGGGGGAAATTCACCCCTCCACTTT
CASISYRGGNSPLHF
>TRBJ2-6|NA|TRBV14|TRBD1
TGTGCCAGCAGCCTACTGGGACAGGGTATCGCTGGGGCCAACGTCCTGACTTTC
CASSLLGQGIAGANVLTF
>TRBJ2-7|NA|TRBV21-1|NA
TGTGCCAGCAGCAAAGAGGGGCAGCAGGGTACCTACGAGCAGTACTTC
CASSKEGQQGTYEQYF
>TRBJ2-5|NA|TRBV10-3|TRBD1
TGTGCCATCAGTGTGGCAGGGGGCGGCGAGACCCAGTACTTC
CAISVAGGGETQYF
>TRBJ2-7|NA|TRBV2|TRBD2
TGTGCCAGCAGTTCCTCTAGCGGGGGGCTCCACTACGAGCAGTACTTC
CASSSSSGGLHYEQYF
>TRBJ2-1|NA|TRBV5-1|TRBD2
TGCGCCAGCAGCTTTCTCCGGACTAGCGGGAGAGGATATGAGCAGTTCTTC
CASSFLRTSGRGYEQFF
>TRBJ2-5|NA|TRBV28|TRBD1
TGTGCCAGCAGACTATTACGGGACAGGGAAGAGACCCAGTACTTC
CASRLLRDREETQYF
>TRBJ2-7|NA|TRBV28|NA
TGTGCCAGCAGAGCTTACAGGGTGGCCCACGAGCAGTACTTC
CASRAYRVAHEQYF
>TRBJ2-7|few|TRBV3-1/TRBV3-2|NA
TGTGCCAGCAGCCAAGGTTGGGTCGGGGAGGTCTACGAGCAGTACTTC
CASSQGWVGEVYEQYF